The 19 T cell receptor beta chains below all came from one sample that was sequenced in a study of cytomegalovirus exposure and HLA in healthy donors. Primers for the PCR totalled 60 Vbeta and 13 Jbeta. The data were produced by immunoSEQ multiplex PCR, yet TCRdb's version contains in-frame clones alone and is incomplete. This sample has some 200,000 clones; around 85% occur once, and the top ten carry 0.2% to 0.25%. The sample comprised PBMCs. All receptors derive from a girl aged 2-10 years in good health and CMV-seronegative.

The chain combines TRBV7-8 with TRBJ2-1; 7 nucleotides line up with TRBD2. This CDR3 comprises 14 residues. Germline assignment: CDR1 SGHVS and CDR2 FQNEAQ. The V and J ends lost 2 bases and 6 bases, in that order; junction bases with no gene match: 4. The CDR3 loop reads CASSLTSEPNEQFF. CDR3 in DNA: TGTGCCAGCAGCTTAACTAGCGAACCCAATGAGCAGTTCTTC.

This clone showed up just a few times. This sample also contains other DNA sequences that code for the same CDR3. The CDR3 reads CASSLGTGNGYTF. The DNA of the CDR3 is TGTGCCAGCAGCTTAGGGACAGGGAATGGCTACACCTTC. The chain links TRBV11-2 to TRBJ1-2; TRBD1 matches at 8 bases. Trimming at V came to 1 base and at J to 6 bases, leaving 1 base not matched to a gene. The germline V gene has CDR1 SGHAT and CDR2 FQNNGV. There are 13 residues in the CDR3.

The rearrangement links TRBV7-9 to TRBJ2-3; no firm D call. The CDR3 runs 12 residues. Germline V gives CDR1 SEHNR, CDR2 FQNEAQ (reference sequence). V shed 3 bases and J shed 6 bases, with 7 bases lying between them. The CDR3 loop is CASSLRWDTQYF. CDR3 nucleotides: TGTGCCAGCAGCTTGAGGTGGGATACGCAGTATTTT. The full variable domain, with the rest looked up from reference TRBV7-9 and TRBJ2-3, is DTGVSQNPRHKITKRGQNVTFRCDPISEHNRLYWYRQTLGQGPEFLTYFQNEAQLEKSRLLSDRFSAERPKGSFSTLEIQRTEQGDSAMYLCASSLRWDTQYFGPGTRLTVL.

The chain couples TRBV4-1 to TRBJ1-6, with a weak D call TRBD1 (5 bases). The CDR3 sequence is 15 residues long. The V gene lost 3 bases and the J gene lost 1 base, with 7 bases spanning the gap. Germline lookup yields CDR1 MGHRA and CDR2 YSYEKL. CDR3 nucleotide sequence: TGCGCCAGCAGCCAGGGACTTTCCTATAATTCACCCCTCCACTTT. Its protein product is CASSQGLSYNSPLHF.

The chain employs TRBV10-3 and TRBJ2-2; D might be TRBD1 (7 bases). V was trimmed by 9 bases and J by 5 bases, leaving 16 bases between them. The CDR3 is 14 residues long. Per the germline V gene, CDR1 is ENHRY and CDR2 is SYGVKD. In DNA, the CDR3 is TGTGCCATAGCACCTCAGGGGGGAACCGGGGAGCTGTTTTTT. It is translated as CAIAPQGGTGELFF.

The CDR3 spells CASSYSGGDYNEQFF. The CDR3 region has the DNA TGTGCCAGCAGTTACTCCGGGGGGGACTACAATGAGCAGTTCTTC. The rearrangement links TRBV6-6 to TRBJ2-1; TRBD2 matches 8 bases. The CDR3 is 15 amino acids. Germline V CDR1 and CDR2: MNHNY, SVGAGI (reference sequence). Trimming cost V 0 bases and J 3 bases; bases outside gene matches: 1.

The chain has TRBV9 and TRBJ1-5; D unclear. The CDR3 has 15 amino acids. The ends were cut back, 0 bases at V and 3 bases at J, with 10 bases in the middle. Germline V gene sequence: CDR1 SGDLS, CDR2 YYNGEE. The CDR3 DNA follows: TGTGCCAGCAGCGTAGATGGCAGGTCCAATCAGCCCCAGCATTTT. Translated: CASSVDGRSNQPQHF.

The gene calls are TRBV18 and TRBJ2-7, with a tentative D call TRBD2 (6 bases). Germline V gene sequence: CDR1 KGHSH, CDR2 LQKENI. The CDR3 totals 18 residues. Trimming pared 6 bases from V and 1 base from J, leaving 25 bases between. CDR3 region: CASSPLSPFSSESYEQYF. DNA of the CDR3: TGTGCCAGCTCGCCCCTCAGTCCGTTTTCTAGCGAATCCTACGAGCAGTACTTC.

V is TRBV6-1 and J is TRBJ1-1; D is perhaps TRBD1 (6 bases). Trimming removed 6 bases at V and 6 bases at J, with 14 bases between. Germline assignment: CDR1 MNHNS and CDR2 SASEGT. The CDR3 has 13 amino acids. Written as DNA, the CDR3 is TGTGCCAGCAGATCACAGGGAAATCCTGAAGCTTTCTTT. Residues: CASRSQGNPEAFF.

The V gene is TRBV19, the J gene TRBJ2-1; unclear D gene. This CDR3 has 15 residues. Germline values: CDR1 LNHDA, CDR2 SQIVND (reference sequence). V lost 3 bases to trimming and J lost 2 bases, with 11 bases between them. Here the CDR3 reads CASSIVKTAYNEQFF. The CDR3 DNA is TGTGCCAGTAGTATCGTTAAAACGGCCTACAATGAGCAGTTCTTC.

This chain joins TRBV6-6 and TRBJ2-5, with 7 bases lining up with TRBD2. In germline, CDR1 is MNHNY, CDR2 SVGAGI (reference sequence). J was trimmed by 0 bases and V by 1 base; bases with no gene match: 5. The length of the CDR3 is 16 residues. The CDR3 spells CASSYLSGGYQETQYF. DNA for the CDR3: TGTGCCAGCAGTTACTTGTCCGGGGGGTACCAAGAGACCCAGTACTTC.

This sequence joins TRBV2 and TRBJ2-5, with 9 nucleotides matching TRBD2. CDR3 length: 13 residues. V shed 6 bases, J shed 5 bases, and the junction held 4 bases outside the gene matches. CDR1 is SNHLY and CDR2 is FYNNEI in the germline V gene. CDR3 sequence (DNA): TGTGCCAGCAGGGGTAGCGGGGGCGAGACCCAGTACTTC. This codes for CASRGSGGETQYF.

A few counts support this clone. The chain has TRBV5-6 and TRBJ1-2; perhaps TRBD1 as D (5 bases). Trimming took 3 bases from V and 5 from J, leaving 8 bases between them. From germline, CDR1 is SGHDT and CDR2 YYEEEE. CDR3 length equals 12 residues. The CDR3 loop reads CASSSGAYGYTF. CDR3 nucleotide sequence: TGTGCCAGCAGCTCTGGGGCGTATGGCTACACCTTC.

CDR3: CSACGTAYEQYF. The DNA of the CDR3 is TGCAGCGCCTGCGGGACAGCCTACGAGCAGTACTTC. The chain has TRBV29-1 and TRBJ2-7, with a weak D call TRBD1 (7 bases). This CDR3 is 12 amino acids long. Germline CDR1 SQVTM, CDR2 ANQGSEA. Trimming pared 7 bases from V and 2 bases from J, leaving 12 bases between.

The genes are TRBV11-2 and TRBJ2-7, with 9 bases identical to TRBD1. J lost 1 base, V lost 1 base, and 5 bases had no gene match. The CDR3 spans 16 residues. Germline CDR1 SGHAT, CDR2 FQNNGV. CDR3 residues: CASSLVQGAYSYEQYF. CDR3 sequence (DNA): TGTGCCAGCAGCTTAGTACAGGGGGCATATTCCTACGAGCAGTACTTC. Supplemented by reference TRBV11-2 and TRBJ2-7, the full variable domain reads EAGVAQSPRYKIIEKRQSVAFWCNPISGHATLYWYQQILGQGPKLLIQFQNNGVVDDSQLPKDRFSAERLKGVDSTLKIQPAKLEDSAVYLCASSLVQGAYSYEQYFGPGTRLTVT.

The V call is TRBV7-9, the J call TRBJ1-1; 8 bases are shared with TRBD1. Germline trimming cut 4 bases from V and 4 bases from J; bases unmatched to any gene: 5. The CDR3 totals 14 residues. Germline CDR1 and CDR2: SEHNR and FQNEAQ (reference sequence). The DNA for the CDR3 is TGTGCCAGCAGCTCATCCACAGGGGGCACTGAAGCTTTCTTT. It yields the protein CASSSSTGGTEAFF.

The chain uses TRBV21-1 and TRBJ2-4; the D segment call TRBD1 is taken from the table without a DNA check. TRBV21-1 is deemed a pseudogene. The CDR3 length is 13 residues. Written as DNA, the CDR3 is TGTGCCAGCCCCAGGGGAGCCAAAAACATTCAGTACTTC. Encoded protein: CASPRGAKNIQYF.

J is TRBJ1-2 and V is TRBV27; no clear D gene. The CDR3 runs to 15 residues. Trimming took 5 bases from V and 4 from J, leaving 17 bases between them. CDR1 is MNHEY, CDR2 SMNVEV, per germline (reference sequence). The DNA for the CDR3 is TGTGCCAGCAGTACAAACTGGGAGGGATTCTATGGCTACACCTTC. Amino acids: CASSTNWEGFYGYTF.

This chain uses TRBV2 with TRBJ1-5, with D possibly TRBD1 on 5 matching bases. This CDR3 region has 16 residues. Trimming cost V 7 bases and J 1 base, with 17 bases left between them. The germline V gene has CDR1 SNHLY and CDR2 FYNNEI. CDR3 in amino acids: CASTSQRTRSNQPQHF. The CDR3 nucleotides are TGTGCCAGCACCTCCCAAAGGACAAGGAGCAATCAGCCCCAGCATTTT.